Here is one T cell receptor (beta chain) with its context. What it binds is not known. Clones were sequenced by immunoSEQ multiplex PCR, and TCRdb holds only the in-frame ones, with some missing. The data show 11,000 to 15,000 clones, almost 65% seen once. This sample is drawn from a study of cytotoxic CD8 clonotypes in ibrutinib-treated CLL. Study-wide results and caveats: Upon ibrutinib response clonality rose, and upon progression it fell back toward baseline.

This CDR3 has 13 residues. Germline V gene sequence: CDR1 SGHKS, CDR2 YYEKEE (reference sequence). V was pared by 3 bases and J by 10 bases, with 14 bases between. This specimen consisted of PBMCs, obtained before ibrutinib treatment. This chain uses TRBV5-5 with TRBJ2-1, with a tentative D call TRBD2 (6 bases). The receptor comes from a human donor with chronic lymphocytic leukemia. This chain's CDR3 is CASSWDSAGEQFF. CDR3 coding DNA: TGTGCCAGCAGCTGGGACTCGGCTGGCGAGCAGTTCTTC.